Listed here are 18 T cell receptor beta chains from one sample, sequenced in a study of Ad26.COV2.S vaccination and SARS-CoV-2 variants. Noted treatment: some 20 received Ad26.COV2.S at low or high dose, single or two shots; about five received placebo; per-sample allocation not given. Specimens were obtained on day 63 following the first vaccine or placebo injection. TCRdb keeps only in-frame clones here, not all; method: immunoSEQ multiplex PCR. The sample lists about 350,000 clones; roughly 91% were seen once. The sample was peripheral blood, taken in a trial of Ad26.COV2.S vaccine versus placebo. Source of these receptors: a person between 18 and 60 years old who received the Ad26.COV2.S COVID-19 vaccine or a placebo.

This rearrangement joins TRBV5-6 to TRBJ2-1, with D possibly being TRBD2 (6 bases). The CDR3 length is 15 residues. Germline V lookup: CDR1 SGHDT, CDR2 YYEEEE. V gave up 4 bases and J gave up 6 bases, with 17 bases separating them. The CDR3 here is CASSTNGTYTNEQFF. CDR3 in DNA: TGTGCCAGCAGCACAAACGGGACTTACACCAATGAGCAGTTCTTC.

This clone was counted a single time. The rearrangement links TRBV3-1 (or the pseudogene TRBV3-2) to TRBJ1-1; TRBD1 is a possible D gene (5 bases). The CDR3 has 14 amino acids. Trimming shortened V by 1 base and J by 4 bases, and 10 bases separated the two germline ends. CDR1 LGHDT and CDR2 YNNKEL come from the germline V gene (reference sequence). The CDR3 DNA reads TGTGCCAGCAGCCAAGCTGGGGCCGGCACTGAAGCTTTCTTT. It yields the protein CASSQAGAGTEAFF.

The J gene is TRBJ2-2, the V gene TRBV24-1; D gene uncertain. The germline V and J ends were trimmed by 0 bases and 4 bases, with 20 bases remaining between them. Germline V gene data show CDR1 as KGHDR and CDR2 as SFDVKD. CDR3 length equals 19 residues. The CDR3 reads CATSDLRWKGQRSTGELFF. Written as DNA, the CDR3 is TGTGCCACCAGTGATTTGCGATGGAAGGGTCAAAGGAGCACCGGGGAGCTGTTTTTT.

The chain recombines TRBV4-3 with TRBJ1-2; TRBD1 might be the D (5 bases). Germline assignment: CDR1 LGHNA and CDR2 YSLEER. The ends were cut back, 4 bases at V and 7 bases at J, with 28 bases in the middle. The CDR3 sequence is 18 residues long. CDR3 loop: CASSPQVPGLLLGGGYTF. The DNA for the CDR3 is TGCGCCAGCAGCCCCCAGGTTCCAGGGCTCCTTCTGGGAGGTGGCTACACCTTC.

The chain employs TRBV5-1 and TRBJ1-2, with D tentatively TRBD1 (6 bases). Germline V lookup: CDR1 SGHRS, CDR2 YFSETQ. V was pared by 0 bases and J by 8 bases, with 14 bases between. This CDR3 is built from 14 residues. CDR3 sequence reads: CASSLAGGGAGYTF. As DNA, the CDR3 is TGCGCCAGCAGCTTGGCCGGGGGGGGCGCGGGCTACACCTTC. The full variable domain, completed using reference TRBV5-1 and TRBJ1-2, is KAGVTQTPRYLIKTRGQQVTLSCSPISGHRSVSWYQQTPGQGLQFLFEYFSETQRNKGNFPGRFSGRQFSNSRSEMNVSTLELGDSALYLCASSLAGGGAGYTFGSGTRLTVV.

This clone was detected only a few times. The gene calls are TRBV19 and TRBJ1-5; no clear D. Germline lookup yields CDR1 LNHDA and CDR2 SQIVND (reference sequence). This CDR3 has 14 amino acids. V was clipped by 5 bases and J by 8 bases, with 16 bases between them. The CDR3 loop is CASSSWTSAEPQHF. The CDR3 DNA sequence: TGTGCCAGTAGTTCATGGACGAGCGCGGAGCCCCAGCATTTT.

The chain couples TRBV28 to TRBJ1-4; 11 bases agree with TRBD1. CDR1 is MDHEN, CDR2 SYDVKM, per germline. The CDR3 contains 18 residues. V trimming: 5 bases; J trimming: 1 base; junction bases outside the gene matches: 9. DNA of the CDR3: TGTGCCAGCAGTCCCTTTTCCGGGACAGGGGGAACTAATGAAAAACTGTTTTTT. As protein: CASSPFSGTGGTNEKLFF.

The chain combines TRBV9 with TRBJ1-6, with 9 nucleotides matching TRBD1. The ends lost 3 bases at V and 10 bases at J; junction bases unmatched: 8. The CDR3 has 15 residues. Germline V gives CDR1 SGDLS, CDR2 YYNGEE. CDR3 region: CASSESQGADSPLHF. CDR3 bases: TGTGCCAGCAGCGAATCACAGGGGGCGGACTCACCCCTCCACTTT.

This clone appeared once. CDR3 protein: CASSPAGTGTSYEQYF. As DNA, the CDR3 is TGTGCCAGCAGTCCAGCCGGGACAGGGACCTCCTACGAGCAGTACTTC. The J gene is TRBJ2-7, the V gene TRBV4-2; TRBD1 matches 9 bases. The CDR3 covers 16 residues. V was clipped by 6 bases and J by 0 bases; unmatched bases: 9. CDR1 is LGHNA and CDR2 is YNFKEQ in the germline V gene.

The count of this clone is one. The V and J genes are TRBV11-2 and TRBJ2-7, with 9 bases matching TRBD1. The length of the CDR3 is 17 residues. Germline trimming cut 1 base from V and 3 bases from J; bases unmatched to any gene: 10. CDR1 is SGHAT, CDR2 FQNNGV, per germline. The CDR3 DNA reads as TGTGCCAGCAGCTTAGGTCTGCCGGGACAGGGTTTCTACGAGCAGTACTTC. It yields the protein CASSLGLPGQGFYEQYF.

This clone came up a few times. Different DNA sequences within this sample yield the same CDR3. CDR3 protein: CASSSGSYEQYF. CDR3 DNA sequence: TGTGCCAGCAGTTCGGGCTCCTACGAGCAGTACTTC. The chain carries TRBV27 and TRBJ2-7; D not resolved. In germline, CDR1 is MNHEY, CDR2 SMNVEV (reference sequence). V was cut by 4 bases and J by 0 bases, with 4 bases left in between. The CDR3 is 12 amino acids.

V gene TRBV10-3 combines with J gene TRBJ1-5, with D unclear. The CDR3 has 13 amino acids. V was cut by 4 bases and J by 3 bases, with 7 bases left in between. The germline V gene encodes CDR1 ENHRY and CDR2 SYGVKD. CDR3 sequence (DNA): TGTGCCATCAGTGCGGGGTCCAATCAGCCCCAGCATTTT. Amino acid sequence: CAISAGSNQPQHF.

The V and J genes are TRBV11-2 and TRBJ2-2; perhaps TRBD2 as D (5 bases). The CDR3 has 16 residues. The germline V and J ends were trimmed by 0 bases and 6 bases, with 14 bases remaining between them. Germline lookup yields CDR1 SGHAT and CDR2 FQNNGV. This chain's CDR3 is CASSLDSLASSGELFF. CDR3 in DNA: TGTGCCAGCAGCTTAGACTCCCTAGCATCTTCCGGGGAGCTGTTTTTT.

V and J are TRBV19 and TRBJ2-6; either TRBD1 or TRBD2 may fit D (5 bases each). CDR1 LNHDA and CDR2 SQIVND come from the germline V gene (reference sequence). V was clipped by 5 bases and J by 0 bases, with 17 bases between them. CDR3 length: 18 residues. The CDR3 nucleotides read TGTGCCAGTAGTCAAACCGGGACCTACGACTCTGGGGCCAACGTCCTGACTTTC. Translating gives CASSQTGTYDSGANVLTF.

J is TRBJ2-2 and V is TRBV11-3; D gene ambiguous. V gave up 2 bases and J gave up 4 bases, with 14 bases separating them. The V gene's germline CDR1 is SGHNT and CDR2 YENEEA. CDR3 size: 16 residues. The CDR3 region has the DNA TGTGCCAGCAGCTTAAATGGTCTTAAGTCCACCGGGGAGCTGTTTTTT. This sequence encodes CASSLNGLKSTGELFF.

DNA for the CDR3: TGCAGTGCTAGTCCAGGGGGCATAGGGGACACTGAAGCTTTCTTT. This translates into CSASPGGIGDTEAFF. The rearrangement links TRBV20-1 to TRBJ1-1; TRBD1 matches 8 bases. CDR3 size: 15 residues. Germline V gene lookup returns CDR1 DFQATT and CDR2 SNEGSKA (reference sequence). The V segment lost 3 bases and the J segment 3 bases; nucleotides outside the gene matches: 9.

The chain couples TRBV2 to TRBJ1-1; D is undetermined. The germline V and J ends were trimmed by 4 bases and 2 bases, with 11 bases remaining between them. CDR1 and CDR2 from the germline V gene are SNHLY and FYNNEI. This CDR3 has 14 amino acids. DNA for the CDR3: TGTGCCAGCAGTGTTGACGGATATAACACTGAAGCTTTCTTT. It encodes CASSVDGYNTEAFF. The entire variable domain, with the rest obtained from reference TRBV2 and TRBJ1-1, is as follows: EPEVTQTPSHQVTQMGQEVILRCVPISNHLYFYWYRQILGQKVEFLVSFYNNEISEKSEIFDDQFSVERPDGSNFTLKIRSTKLEDSAMYFCASSVDGYNTEAFFGQGTRLTVV.

The rearrangement links TRBV28 to TRBJ2-2, with D perhaps matching TRBD2 (7 bases). Trimming left V 3 bases short and J 3 bases short, with 14 bases between. CDR3 length equals 16 residues. Per the germline V gene, CDR1 is MDHEN and CDR2 is SYDVKM. DNA of the CDR3: TGTGCCAGCAGTTTTCTAGCGGAGGGGGACACCGGGGAGCTGTTTTTT. Protein: CASSFLAEGDTGELFF.